These 14 T cell receptor beta chains share one sample of origin, sequenced in a study of identical twins (dated by TCRdb to 2015 to 2016). Libraries came from 5' RACE. The data were produced on an Illumina HiSeq 2000. TCRdb itself trimmed the public reads at Q25 with fastp, ran MiXCR and retained productive beta chains. Rows are unified per CDR3 protein, each entry keeping the most common DNA and genes. The sample includes about 530,000 distinct CDR3 sequences, with about 22% observed a single time. The ten biggest clones cover around 0.48% of the sample. This sample was shared with a second study, whose subject was yellow fever vaccine responses in identical twins.

The sample was CD4+ T cells sorted from blood. These receptor sequences come from a woman in her late teens or twenties in good health.

The V call is TRBV19, the J call TRBJ2-6; tentative D call: TRBD1 (6 bases). The length of the CDR3 is 15 residues. Germline CDR1 reads LNHDA; CDR2 reads SQIVND (reference sequence). The ends were cut back, 6 bases at V and 4 bases at J, with 13 bases in the middle. CDR3: CASSLQGTGANVLTF. The CDR3 nucleotides are TGTGCCAGTAGCCTACAGGGCACCGGGGCCAACGTCCTGACTTTC.

The CDR3 protein is CASTAGTLYEQYF. Here the CDR3 DNA reads TGTGCCAGCACCGCCGGGACACTCTACGAGCAGTACTTC. The chain links TRBV6-1 to TRBJ2-7; possibly TRBD1 for D (6 bases). This CDR3 contains 13 residues. V shed 7 bases and J shed 3 bases, with 13 bases lying between them. Germline V gene data show CDR1 as MNHNS and CDR2 as SASEGT.

Concerning this clonotype itself: This clone may be a read error of a much larger clone one base away. The chain uses TRBV7-7 and TRBJ2-1, with D uncertain. Trimming stripped 2 bases from V and 3 bases from J, with 5 bases between. This CDR3 has 13 amino acids. Germline V lookup: CDR1 SSHAT, CDR2 FNYEAQ (reference sequence). This chain's CDR3 is CASSLQVYNEQFF. The CDR3 nucleotides read TGTGCCAGCAGCTTACAGGTCTACAATGAGCAGTTCTTC.

The V gene is TRBV10-1, the J gene TRBJ2-3, with 7 bases identical to TRBD2. CDR3 length equals 15 residues. V shed 10 bases, J shed 3 bases, and the junction held 13 bases outside the gene matches. Germline V CDR1 and CDR2: WNHNN, SYGVQD (reference sequence). The CDR3 DNA sequence: TGCGCCACCAGAGCAGGCGGGAGTGGGACAGATACGCAGTATTTT. It is translated as CATRAGGSGTDTQYF.

J is TRBJ2-1 and V is TRBV7-3; perhaps TRBD2 as D (5 bases). The germline gives CDR1 SGHTA, CDR2 FQGTGA. V lost 10 bases and J lost 0, with 10 bases in between. This CDR3 has 13 amino acids. Here the CDR3 reads CATAAASYNEQFF. In DNA, the CDR3 is TGTGCCACCGCAGCGGCCTCCTACAATGAGCAGTTCTTC.

This clonotype occurred a few times. The chain uses TRBV20-1 and TRBJ1-1; 8 positions agree with TRBD1. The V gene's germline CDR1 is DFQATT and CDR2 SNEGSKA (reference sequence). This CDR3 region has 14 residues. V lost 6 bases, J lost 0 bases, and 6 bases stayed unmatched. The CDR3 protein is CSAKRQGLNTEAFF. The CDR3, as DNA: TGCAGTGCCAAAAGACAGGGGCTGAACACTGAAGCTTTCTTT.

A few counts support this clonotype. The chain recombines TRBV27 with TRBJ2-1; D is possibly TRBD2 (5 bases). The CDR3 extends over 16 amino acids. CDR1 and CDR2 (germline): MNHEY, SMNVEV (reference sequence). Trimming pared 4 bases from V and 6 bases from J, leaving 19 bases between. CDR3 loop: CASSSPAREYGNEQFF. CDR3 nucleotide sequence: TGTGCCAGCAGTTCCCCTGCGAGGGAGTACGGCAATGAGCAGTTCTTC.

This chain links TRBV12-3 or TRBV12-4 with TRBJ1-2, with 7 bases lining up with TRBD1. The CDR3 contains 14 residues. Unmatched junction bases numbered 5, after V lost 2 bases and J lost 5 bases. The CDR3 DNA sequence: TGTGCCAGCAGTTTAACAGGGGTTGGATATGGCTACACCTTC. Translation gives CASSLTGVGYGYTF.

V and J are TRBV5-6 and TRBJ2-1; 7 nucleotides match TRBD2. The CDR3 extends over 18 amino acids. V shed 0 bases and J 1 base; nucleotides not matched to a gene: 10. Germline CDR1 is SGHDT and CDR2 is YYEEEE. The CDR3 nucleotides read TGTGCCAGCAGCTTGGGAGTGGGTGCGGGAGTGTCCTACAATGAGCAGTTCTTC. This gives the protein CASSLGVGAGVSYNEQFF.

This clonotype was seen only a few times. The chain joins TRBV10-3 to TRBJ1-4, with 7 bases matching TRBD1. V shed 6 bases and J 3 bases; nucleotides not matched to a gene: 4. CDR3 length: 14 amino acids. Per germline, CDR1 ENHRY and CDR2 SYGVKD. As DNA, the CDR3 is TGTGCCATCAGGCGGGACAGATCTAATGAAAAACTGTTTTTT. Translating gives CAIRRDRSNEKLFF.

This clonotype was seen a handful of times. V gene TRBV24-1 combines with J gene TRBJ2-3; D is perhaps TRBD2 (6 bases). This CDR3 comprises 15 residues. V lost 1 base to trimming and J lost 6 bases, with 13 bases between them. Germline CDR1 is KGHDR and CDR2 is SFDVKD. For the CDR3, the DNA is TGTGCCACCAGTGATTTTAGAGGCGGGAAGGATACGCAGTATTTT. Translating it yields CATSDFRGGKDTQYF.

This chain joins TRBV7-8 and TRBJ2-1; maybe TRBD1 (5 bases). Germline V gives CDR1 SGHVS, CDR2 FQNEAQ. CDR3 length: 15 amino acids. The V and J ends lost 1 base and 5 bases respectively, with 12 bases between them. The CDR3 sequence: CASSLVVRQNNEQFF. In DNA, the CDR3 is TGTGCCAGCAGCTTAGTGGTTAGACAGAACAATGAGCAGTTCTTC.

V and J are TRBV7-9 and TRBJ2-1; D remains ambiguous. Trimming stripped 1 base from V and 5 bases from J, with 9 bases between. CDR1 and CDR2 from the germline V gene are SEHNR and FQNEAQ (reference sequence). This CDR3 contains 14 residues. The CDR3 sequence: CASSLVDTDNEQFF. CDR3 in DNA: TGTGCCAGCAGCTTAGTCGACACGGACAATGAGCAGTTCTTC.

This clonotype came up a few times. The chain joins TRBV11-3 to TRBJ1-4; TRBD1 might be the D (5 bases). V was cut by 8 bases and J by 4 bases, with 17 bases left in between. CDR1 and CDR2 (germline): SGHNT, YENEEA. The CDR3 sequence is 15 residues long. CDR3 DNA: TGTGCCAGCGCACCTCAGGGTTTTGGTAATGAAAAACTGTTTTTT. Residues: CASAPQGFGNEKLFF. The full variable domain, completed using reference TRBV11-3 and TRBJ1-4, is EAGVVQSPRYKIIEKKQPVAFWCNPISGHNTLYWYLQNLGQGPELLIRYENEEAVDDSQLPKDRFSAERLKGVDSTLKIQPAELGDSAVYLCASAPQGFGNEKLFFGSGTQLSVL.